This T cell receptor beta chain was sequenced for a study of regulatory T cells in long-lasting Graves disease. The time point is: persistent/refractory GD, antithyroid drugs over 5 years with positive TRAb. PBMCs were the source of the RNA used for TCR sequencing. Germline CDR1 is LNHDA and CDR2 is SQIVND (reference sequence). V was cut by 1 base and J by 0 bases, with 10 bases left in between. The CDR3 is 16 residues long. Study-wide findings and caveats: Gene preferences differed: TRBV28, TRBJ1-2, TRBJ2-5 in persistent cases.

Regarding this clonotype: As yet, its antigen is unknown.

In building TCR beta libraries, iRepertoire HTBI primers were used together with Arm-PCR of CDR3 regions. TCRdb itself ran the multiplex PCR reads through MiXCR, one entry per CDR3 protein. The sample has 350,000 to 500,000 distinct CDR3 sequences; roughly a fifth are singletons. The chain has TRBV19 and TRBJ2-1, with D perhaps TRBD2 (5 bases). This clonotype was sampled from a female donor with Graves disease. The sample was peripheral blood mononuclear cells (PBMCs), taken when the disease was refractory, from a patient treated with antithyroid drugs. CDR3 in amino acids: CASSIVRVSSYNEQFF. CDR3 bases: TGTGCCAGTAGTATAGTGAGGGTAAGCTCCTACAATGAGCAGTTCTTC.